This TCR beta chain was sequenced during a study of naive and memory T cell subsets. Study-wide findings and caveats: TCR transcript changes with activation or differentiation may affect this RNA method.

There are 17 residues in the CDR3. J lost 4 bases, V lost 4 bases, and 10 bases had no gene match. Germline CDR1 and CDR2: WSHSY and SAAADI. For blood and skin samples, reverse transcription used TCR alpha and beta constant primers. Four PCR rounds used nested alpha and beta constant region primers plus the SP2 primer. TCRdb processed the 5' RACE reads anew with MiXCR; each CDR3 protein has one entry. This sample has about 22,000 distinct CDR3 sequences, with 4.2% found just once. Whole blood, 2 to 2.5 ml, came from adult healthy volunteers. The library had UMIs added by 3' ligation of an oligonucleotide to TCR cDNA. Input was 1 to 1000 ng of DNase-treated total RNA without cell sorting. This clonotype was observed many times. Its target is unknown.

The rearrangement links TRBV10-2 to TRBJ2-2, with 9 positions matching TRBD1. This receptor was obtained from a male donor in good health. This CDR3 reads CASSAEGQGWGTGELFF. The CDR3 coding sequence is TGCGCCAGCAGTGCCGAGGGACAGGGATGGGGCACCGGGGAGCTGTTTTTT.